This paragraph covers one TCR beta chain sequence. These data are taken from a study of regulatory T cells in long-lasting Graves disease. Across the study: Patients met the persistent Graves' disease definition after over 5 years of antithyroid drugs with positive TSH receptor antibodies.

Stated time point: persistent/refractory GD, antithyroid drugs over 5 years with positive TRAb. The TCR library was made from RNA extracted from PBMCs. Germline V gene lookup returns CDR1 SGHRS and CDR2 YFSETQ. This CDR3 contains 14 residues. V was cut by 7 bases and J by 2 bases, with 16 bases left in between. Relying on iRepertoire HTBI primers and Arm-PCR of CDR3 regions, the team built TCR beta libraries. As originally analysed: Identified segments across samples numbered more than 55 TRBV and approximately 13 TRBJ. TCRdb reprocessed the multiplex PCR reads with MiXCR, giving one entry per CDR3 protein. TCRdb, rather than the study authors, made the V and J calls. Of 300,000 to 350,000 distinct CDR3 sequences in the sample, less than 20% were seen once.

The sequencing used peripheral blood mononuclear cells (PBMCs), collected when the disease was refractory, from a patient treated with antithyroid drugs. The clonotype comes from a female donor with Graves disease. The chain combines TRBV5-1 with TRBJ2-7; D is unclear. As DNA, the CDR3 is TGCGCCAGCTGCCCGGCAGGAAACCCCTACGAGCAGTACTTC. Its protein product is CASCPAGNPYEQYF.